This T cell receptor (beta chain) was observed in a study of cytomegalovirus exposure and HLA in healthy donors (TCRdb year 2017). Context from the whole study: In an earlier analysis of some 610 of the donors, roughly 300 Gb of sequence data and some 120 million unique TCR beta sequences from about 179 million T cells were reported. Approximately 310 gigabases of sequencing data and 80 million or so unique TCR sequences were included in an early release covering roughly 700 HLA-typed donors. The genetic ancestry cluster associated with self-reported Caucasian donors included about 84% of the approximately 430 genotyped donors. The study was designed to test whether signatures of past pathogen exposure could be identified by cataloging public T cell receptors. The study used immunosequencing to profile the T cell repertoires of approximately 640 subjects and linked those repertoires to cytomegalovirus serostatus. Along with the approximately 620-subject first cohort, a separate validation cohort of about 110 different subjects was used. To predict cytomegalovirus infection status, the study brought together high-throughput TCR immunosequencing, statistical association of individual TCRs with disease status, and machine learning. A later analysis re-examined previously published TCR beta repertoires from about 670 donors and added high-resolution HLA genotyping to investigate patterns of TCR occurrence. In the later analysis, no new phenotypic data were used to find candidate immune exposures; instead, reliance was placed on TCR beta sequences and their occurrence across donors. An earlier analysis of 587 of the donors used high-throughput TCR beta sequencing to judge whether each TCR beta V gene segment behaved as functional or pseudogenic. Donor age, sex, ethnicity and CMV serostatus were compiled alongside the repertoire data. A later genetic analysis took genome-wide SNP genotypes for about three fifths of the 666 donors and used that subset as a discovery cohort. Every discovery cohort repertoire had been produced on one sequencing platform. HLA typing included class I and class II loci at four-digit resolution. The number of typed donors differed by locus: about 620-640 for A, B, C, DRB1 and DQB1; 522 for DQA1; some 590 for DPA1; and approximately 450 for DPB1. About five DR-DQ haplotypes were treated as single units for association and clustering because of strong linkage in the cohort. Among around 400 genotyped donors of the cohort, an average of about 240,000 unique TCR beta nucleotide sequences were sequenced per donor, around a sixth of them non-productive. What the work shows at the level of the full study, not this receptor alone: Because counts were too low, seventeen rarely observed V segments, including chromosome 9 orphons, were excluded from the earlier analysis of around 640 of the donors. Because some donors lacked HLA typing at each locus, the association tests relied only on the typed subset. Compared with the approximately 600-donor mean, donors in an Asian-associated ancestry cluster had fewer N-insertions in productive TCRs, according to a later genetic analysis. In an earlier analysis of more than 450 of the donors, most TCR beta V segments were observed in productive rearrangements about 87% or about 30% of the time, broadly matching IMGT annotations. The classifier was reported to diagnose cytomegalovirus status with high specificity and sensitivity in both the original and validation cohorts. Correlated functional status among segregating V segments might reflect linkage disequilibrium, but an unknown experimental factor could not be ruled out. The only immune exposure information available for the cohort was CMV serostatus. Roughly uniform sequencing depth across donors was assumed in presence/absence analyses, although this assumption may not hold. Assigning TCR associations to individual alleles was difficult when HLA alleles, especially DR and DQ, strongly co-occurred. The authors suggested that the approach could potentially be extended to other disease states and immunological phenotypes. The sequencing pipeline was judged likely to have produced a cluster of highly shared sequence variants as a technical artifact. An association between a missense DCLRE1C variant and V-gene and J-gene trimming of TCR beta chains was found in a later genetic analysis and replicated in an independent cohort. A further reported finding was that TCR beta sequences accurately predicted the HLA-A and HLA-B alleles for most subjects in the first cohort. At a false discovery rate of 0.05, a later analysis linked 16,951 TCR beta sequences to specific HLA alleles. Compared with equally common non-associated chains, HLA-associated TCR beta chains in a later analysis were more clonally expanded and had lower generation probabilities. In vitro tests confirmed that three of the cytomegalovirus-associated TCR beta chains recognize cytomegalovirus antigens. Most TCR sequences were seen in very few donors, while some public TCRs were found in many individuals. The 87-base-pair reads could not distinguish some IMGT-functional V segments, including TRBV6-2 and TRBV6-3, so those segments were excluded. In a later analysis, TCR association rates were found to vary across HLA loci, with the most associated TCRs seen for DRB1 alleles and the fewest for HLA-C alleles. Only TCR beta chains were sequenced in this cohort, and the absence of alpha or paired-chain data limited detectable features. Most CMV-associated TCR beta chains appeared to be HLA-restricted in a later analysis, and the HLA associations seemed to be driven largely by CMV exposure. A total of 150 to 200 TCR beta chains were listed by the study as associated with cytomegalovirus. According to a later analysis, parvovirus B19, influenza, CMV and Epstein-Barr virus appeared linked to several top co-occurrence clusters.

Libraries were built with the immunoSEQ multiplex PCR assay. For the multiplex PCR, a mixture combining 60 forward primers for TCR Vbeta segments and 13 reverse primers for TCR Jbeta segments was used. Amplification of the CDR3 region of rearranged TCR beta genes was performed with a multiplex PCR assay on genomic DNA. On the Illumina HiSeq System, the amplified TCR beta libraries were sequenced as 87-base-pair reads. In the paper's pipeline: Across the 700 or so repertoires, a later analysis counted tens of millions of unique TCR beta chains, approximately 12 million of which were shared by at least two donors. To remove PCR and sequencing errors, raw reads were error-corrected and collapsed into unique sequences using a nearest-neighbor algorithm that merged closely related sequences. V, D and J gene segments were assigned by aligning CDR3 sequences to IMGT reference sequences. For a sequence to be retained, a match of at least six nucleotides was required to both a V gene segment and a J gene segment. Rearrangements were classified as productive when the CDR3 lacked stop codons and remained in frame with V and J, and all other rearrangements were classified as non-productive. CDR3 was defined according to IMGT convention as the region running from the second conserved V-encoded cysteine to the conserved J-encoded phenylalanine. The earlier analysis of about 500 of the donors excluded sequences that lacked an unambiguous match to a single V gene segment. In an earlier analysis of approximately 590 of the donors, a V segment was called functional when productive rearrangements were above 56.7%, and segregating when the standard deviation between donors exceeded 5%. A statistical classification framework was developed to diagnose cytomegalovirus status using the catalog of TCR beta chain sequences. In a later analysis, V and J genes were assigned by comparing TCR nucleotide sequences against IMGT/GENE-DB human TR gene sequences. In a later analysis, CDR3 sequences and most-parsimonious VDJ recombination scenarios were assigned using the TCRdist pipeline. In a later analysis, every TCR beta chain was defined by the combination of its CDR3 amino acid sequence and its V-gene family, and reads without a unique V-gene family were dropped. To address suspected cross-contamination and a sequencing artifact, a later analysis removed under 600 highly shared, low-generation-probability nucleotide sequences. For each public chain, a later analysis derived a clonal expansion index from normalized ranks of inferred template counts within each repertoire. Generation probabilities in a later analysis came from a VDJ recombination model fitted to out-of-frame rearrangements, and those results were checked against IGoR. Hypergeometric tests were used in a later analysis to score TCR-TCR, TCR-HLA and TCR-CMV co-occurrence, with a repertoire-size bias correction applied to the TCR pairs. A later analysis estimated false discovery rates by permuting HLA or CMV assignments 20 times. In a later analysis, co-occurring TCRs were grouped using DBSCAN, with TCRdist sequence similarity added in when clustering inside HLA-allele-positive subsets. Repertoires with fewer than 30,000 or more than 120,000 public chains were left out of co-occurrence clustering, as were five repertoires with anomalous nucleotide sharing. The clones in this table, taken by TCRdb from immuneACCESS, are in-frame only. Not every clone is retained; where verified, under half of the shortfall comes from an unresolved V gene, and the cause of the rest is unknown. That table is the source of V, J and clone size, and D and trimming were worked out from the DNA. Counted in this sample were about 190,000 clones; roughly 80% of them appeared once. 3.5% to 4% of the sample is taken by the ten largest.

In total, fewer than 750 healthy bone marrow donors made up the cohort. Cohort members were all nominally healthy when sampled, although unrecorded immune exposures were likely present. The donor tested CMV seronegative, placing the donor among the 350 or so seronegative members of the cohort. A peripheral blood sample was provided by each donor, and peripheral blood mononuclear cells were used for TCR beta sequencing. Genomic DNA extraction from the blood cell samples was performed with the Qiagen DNeasy Blood Extraction Kit. The germline V gene specifies SGHTA as CDR1 and FQGNSA as CDR2. V trim: 2 bases; J trim: 2 bases; unmatched bases: 1. The CDR3 has 15 amino acids, counting the end cysteine and phenylalanine. Here the CDR3 DNA is all that survives: 45 bases in frame from base 1. This clone was observed a single time. This receptor's antigen is unknown. Within one base of it there is no much larger clone, and no base qualities were kept.

Sequencing input: PBMCs. The chain joins TRBV7-2 to TRBJ2-7; 12 central bases correspond to TRBD2. This receptor was identified in a man aged 45-65 years in good health and CMV-seronegative. CDR3 region: CASSLLAGGTYEQYF. The sequence in DNA is TGTGCCAGCAGCTTACTAGCGGGGGGGACCTACGAGCAGTACTTC.